Listed below are T cell receptor beta chains from one sample, sequenced in a study of long-term antiretroviral therapy in people with HIV. The protocol was immunoSEQ multiplex PCR, while the TCRdb copy is restricted to in-frame clones and leaves out a portion. The repertoire holds tens of thousands of clones, with roughly 94% as singletons. Sequences were derived from unsorted PBMCs, sampled 5.3 years after starting antiretroviral therapy. These receptor sequences come from a man aged 45-65 years with HIV. The CDR3 runs from the conserved cysteine through the conserved F or W. D genes are given only for firm matches. Size values are once, few and many counts, or a class for expanded clones, and some rows have none.

j_call cdr3_length d_call v_call clone_size cdr3_nt cdr3_aa
TRBJ2-1 15 NA TRBV5-4 NA TGTGCCAGCAGCCAGGATTCCGGGACCTACAATGAGCAGTTCTTC CASSQDSGTYNEQFF
TRBJ2-7 15 TRBD1 TRBV11-2 NA TGTGCCAGCAGCTTAGACGGGACAGGGGTTTACGAGCAGTACTTC CASSLDGTGVYEQYF
TRBJ2-7 13 NA TRBV7-2 NA TGTGCCAGCAGCTCAGGGGTCTCCTACGAGCAGTACTTC CASSSGVSYEQYF
TRBJ2-1 16 NA TRBV21-1 NA TGTGCCAGCAGGTTTCTGGTAGCTACACCATACAATGAGCAGTTCTTC CASRFLVATPYNEQFF
TRBJ2-1 13 NA TRBV19 once TGTGCCAGTATCTCCAGGGAGTACAATGAGCAGTTCTTC CASISREYNEQFF
TRBJ1-2 15 NA TRBV21-1 NA TGTGCCAGCAGCAAAGCTACGGTTGGGACCTATGGCTACACCTTC CASSKATVGTYGYTF
TRBJ2-7 15 TRBD1 TRBV23-1 NA TGCGCCAGCAGACAATCGTCGGGACAGCTCTACGAGCAGTACTTC CASRQSSGQLYEQYF
TRBJ2-4 14 TRBD1 TRBV5-6 NA TGTGCCAGCAGCCCTACCGACAGGGGAAACATTCAGTACTTC CASSPTDRGNIQYF
TRBJ2-3 15 TRBD2 TRBV7-2 NA TGTGCCAGCAGCTTAAGGAGCGGGGGGACAGATACGCAGTATTTT CASSLRSGGTDTQYF
TRBJ2-5 17 TRBD2 TRBV27 once TGTGCCAGCAGTTTCTTGACTAGCGGGGGGGCCCGAGAGACCCAGTACTTC CASSFLTSGGARETQYF
TRBJ2-7 14 NA TRBV5-4 medium-sized TGTGCCAGCAGCTTGGCGGGGGCTTCCTACGAGCAGTACTTC CASSLAGASYEQYF
TRBJ1-5 13 NA TRBV7-9 NA TGTGCCAGCAGGATGGGGGCCAATCAGCCCCAGCATTTT CASRMGANQPQHF
TRBJ1-2 11 NA TRBV10-3 NA TGTGCCATCAGTGATTTGGGGGCCTACACCTTC CAISDLGAYTF
TRBJ2-7 13 TRBD1 TRBV11-3 NA TGTGCCAGCAGCCCTAGACAGGGCTACGAGCAGTACTTC CASSPRQGYEQYF
TRBJ1-2 14 TRBD1 TRBV7-2 NA TGTGCCAGCAGCTCTGACAGGGGGCGGGATGGCTACACCTTC CASSSDRGRDGYTF
TRBJ1-1 14 NA TRBV5-1 NA TGCGCCAGCAGCTCTACAGCTGCGAACACTGAAGCTTTCTTT CASSSTAANTEAFF
TRBJ1-4 12 NA TRBV10-1 NA TGCGCCAGCAGCGAAAGGGGTGAAAAACTGTTTTTT CASSERGEKLFF
TRBJ2-7 13 NA TRBV5-1 NA TGCGCCAGCAGCTTAGACACCCCAGGCGAGCAGTACTTC CASSLDTPGEQYF
TRBJ1-2 13 NA TRBV29-1 NA TGCAGCGTGGCGGACGACCGGTGGTATGGCTACACCTTC CSVADDRWYGYTF
TRBJ1-6 13 TRBD1 TRBV30 NA TGTGCCTGGAAAACAGGGGGGAATTCACCCCTCCACTTT CAWKTGGNSPLHF
TRBJ2-7 13 NA TRBV27 NA TGTGCCAGCAGTACAGCAGGACCCTACGAGCAGTACTTC CASSTAGPYEQYF
TRBJ2-1 18 NA TRBV4-1 NA TGCGCCAGCAGCCAAGAAGTGAACTTAGTAGCAGGTTACAATGAGCAGTTCTTC CASSQEVNLVAGYNEQFF
TRBJ2-3 13 TRBD1 TRBV9 NA TGTGCCAGCAGGGGGACAGGGGTTGATACGCAGTATTTT CASRGTGVDTQYF
TRBJ2-7 17 NA TRBV5-1 NA TGCGCCAGCAGCTTGGGTGGGGGGGCGGATCTCCTGGGCGAGCAGTACTTC CASSLGGGADLLGEQYF
TRBJ2-1 16 NA TRBV11-2 NA TGTGCCAGCAGCCGCGTTAGGGGGGGTACCTGGAATGAGCAGTTCTTC CASSRVRGGTWNEQFF
TRBJ2-7 15 TRBD1 TRBV7-8 NA TGTGCCAGCAGCTCTGCGGGACAGGGGCCCCACGAGCAGTACTTC CASSSAGQGPHEQYF
TRBJ2-2 17 TRBD1 TRBV7-6 NA TGTGCCAGCAGCTTATTTCCGGGACAGGGAAACACCGGGGAGCTGTTTTTT CASSLFPGQGNTGELFF
TRBJ1-5 14 TRBD1 TRBV6-1 NA TGTGCCAGCAGTGCCGGACAGGGTATTCAGCCCCAGCATTTT CASSAGQGIQPQHF
TRBJ2-5 14 NA TRBV6-6 NA TGTGCCAGCAGTTACCCGACAGGAAGGTGGACCCAGTACTTC CASSYPTGRWTQYF
TRBJ1-2 16 TRBD1 TRBV29-1 NA TGCAGCGTTGTTAATATGGGACAGGGCGATTACTATGGCTACACCTTC CSVVNMGQGDYYGYTF
TRBJ1-1 13 NA TRBV7-8 NA TGTGCCAGCAAAAGCCAGGGGAACACTGAAGCTTTCTTT CASKSQGNTEAFF
TRBJ2-1 10 NA TRBV7-2 NA TGTGCCAGCAGCGTTTATGAGCAGTTCTTC CASSVYEQFF
TRBJ1-2 13 NA TRBV29-1 NA TGCAGCGTTGAAGATCAGACGGACTATGGCTACACCTTC CSVEDQTDYGYTF
TRBJ2-3 14 NA TRBV27 NA TGTGCCAGCAGCTCGGACGGACGCGCCGATACGCAGTATTTT CASSSDGRADTQYF
TRBJ1-6 14 TRBD1 TRBV27 NA TGTGCCAGCAGTTTAGAGGGGGCTTGGTCACCCCTCCACTTT CASSLEGAWSPLHF
TRBJ2-2 15 TRBD2 TRBV7-2 NA TGTGCCAGCAGCCGGACTAGCCGAAACACCGGGGAGCTGTTTTTT CASSRTSRNTGELFF
TRBJ2-2 15 NA TRBV2 NA TGTGCCAGCAGTGTCAAACCTCCGAACACCGGGGAGCTGTTTTTT CASSVKPPNTGELFF
TRBJ2-5 14 NA TRBV11-2 NA TGTGCCAGCAGCTCCGGACGGAACCAAGAGACCCAGTACTTC CASSSGRNQETQYF
TRBJ2-1 11 NA TRBV12-5 NA TGTGCTAGTGGGGTGAACAATGAGCAGTTCTTC CASGVNNEQFF
TRBJ2-7 15 NA TRBV5-4 NA TGTGCCAGCAGCTTGGAGGGGGGTGTCTCCTACGAGCAGTACTTC CASSLEGGVSYEQYF
TRBJ1-1 15 TRBD1 TRBV9 NA TGTGCCAGCAGCGTAGGGAGGGGGCCGAACACTGAAGCTTTCTTT CASSVGRGPNTEAFF
TRBJ1-2 13 TRBD1 TRBV30 NA TGTGCCTGGAGTACAGGGGGCAACTATGGCTACACCTTC CAWSTGGNYGYTF
TRBJ2-6 15 NA TRBV5-1 NA TGCGCCAGCAGCTTGACTACCTCTGGGGCCAACGTCCTGACTTTC CASSLTTSGANVLTF
TRBJ2-3 15 NA TRBV30 NA TGTGCCTGGAGTGCCGGACATTCTAGCACAGATACGCAGTATTTT CAWSAGHSSTDTQYF
TRBJ2-5 14 TRBD1 TRBV11-2 NA TGTGCCAGCAGCTTCGACAGGGGAAGAGAGACCCAGTACTTC CASSFDRGRETQYF
TRBJ1-4 14 NA TRBV5-1 NA TGCGCCAGCAGCTTTGCAGCAACTAATGAAAAACTGTTTTTT CASSFAATNEKLFF
TRBJ1-3 15 TRBD1 TRBV5-1 NA TGCGCCAGCGCCACCGGGGACAGCTCTGGAAACACCATATATTTT CASATGDSSGNTIYF
TRBJ1-4 16 TRBD1 TRBV18 NA TGTGCCAGCTCACCGGGACAGGGTGCAACTAATGAAAAACTGTTTTTT CASSPGQGATNEKLFF